This T cell receptor beta chain is drawn from a study of immune heterogeneity within non-small cell lung tumors. On the study more broadly: With respect to histology, the tumors encompassed several squamous cell carcinomas, fewer than 11 non-squamous carcinomas and 1 not otherwise specified.

CDR1 and CDR2 from the germline V gene are MNHNS and SASEGT. The CDR3 has 13 residues. The V segment lost 8 bases and the J segment 9 bases; nucleotides outside the gene matches: 5. Study outcomes and limitations: Recurrence of identical dominant CDR3 beta clonotypes was observed across intrapatient tumor sites, concomitant with site-unique high-frequency clones. Comparison across individual patients showed largely distinct high-frequency T-cell receptor beta clonotypes.

In a multiplex PCR, 32 V and 13 J primers amplified TCR beta CDR3. From the multiplex PCR reads, TCRdb called clonotypes with MiXCR, one entry per CDR3 protein. The sample holds approximately 12,000 distinct CDR3 sequences, about 22% seen once. The starting template was genomic DNA from bulk tumor, 550 to 700 ng per sample. Far-apart biopsies, several per primary tumor, were taken during surgery. Newly diagnosed with untreated non-small cell lung cancer, the patients underwent curative surgery. Patients with newly diagnosed non-small cell lung cancer who underwent surgery with curative intent served as donors. A few counts support this clonotype. The antigen remains unidentified.

This clonotype was sampled from a man between 60 and 75 years old with non-small cell lung cancer. The V and J genes are TRBV6-1 and TRBJ1-6; 9 bases match TRBD1. Material for sequencing was lung tumor tissue. The CDR3 is CASRDRDISPLHF. CDR3 nucleotide sequence: TGTGCCAGCCGGGACAGGGATATTTCACCCCTCCACTTT.